Presented here are 14 T cell receptor beta chains from one specimen sequenced in a study of blood T cell repertoires in COVID-19. The protocol was immunoSEQ multiplex PCR, while the TCRdb copy is restricted to in-frame clones and leaves out a portion. The table lists 110,000 to 150,000 clones, roughly 88% of them singletons. The sample taken for sequencing was PBMCs or T cells enriched from blood (not recorded which). The source of these receptors is a man aged 45-60 years who had recovered from COVID-19.

The rearrangement links TRBV7-8 to TRBJ1-5, with TRBD1 as a possible D gene (5 bases). This CDR3 is built from 15 residues. The V gene's germline CDR1 is SGHVS and CDR2 FQNEAQ. V lost 4 bases and J 9 bases, leaving 19 bases between the germline ends. The DNA of the CDR3 is TGTGCCAGCAGCTCCTGGCGGACACCTCGAGCGCCCCAGCATTTT. This translates into CASSSWRTPRAPQHF.

The gene calls are TRBV5-4 and TRBJ1-2; the D is unclear. The V end lost 4 bases, the J end lost 5 bases, and 15 bases lay between the germline ends. Germline CDR1 SGHNT, CDR2 YYREEE (reference sequence). The CDR3 spans 14 residues. The CDR3 loop reads CASSGKAGGYGYTF. As DNA, the CDR3 is TGTGCCAGCAGCGGGAAGGCGGGTGGTTATGGCTACACCTTC.

This clone was counted a few times. The chain links TRBV19 to TRBJ2-7; possibly TRBD1 for D (5 bases). Trimming removed 3 bases at V and 2 bases at J, with 11 bases between. CDR1 is LNHDA, CDR2 SQIVND, per germline (reference sequence). The CDR3 totals 14 residues. This CDR3 is CASSIREGPYEQYF. For the CDR3, the DNA is TGTGCCAGTAGTATCAGGGAAGGTCCCTACGAGCAGTACTTC. The full variable domain, its missing parts supplied by reference TRBV19 and TRBJ2-7, is DGGITQSPKYLFRKEGQNVTLSCEQNLNHDAMYWYRQDPGQGLRLIYYSQIVNDFQKGDIAEGYSVSREKKESFPLTVTSAQKNPTAFYLCASSIREGPYEQYFGPGTRLTVT.

V usage is TRBV6-5 and J usage is TRBJ1-1, with 9 bases fitting TRBD1. This CDR3 has 15 residues. V lost 6 bases to trimming and J lost 0 bases; unmatched junction nucleotides: 5. CDR1 and CDR2 (germline): MNHEY, SVGAGI. CDR3 protein: CASRMTGGMNTEAFF. DNA for the CDR3: TGTGCCAGCAGGATGACAGGGGGGATGAACACTGAAGCTTTCTTT.

This chain links TRBV27 with TRBJ2-3, with 10 bases matching TRBD2. The V gene end was trimmed by 6 bases and the J gene end by 4 bases; junction bases not matched to a gene: 7. The CDR3 is 15 residues long. Germline CDR1 is MNHEY and CDR2 is SMNVEV (reference sequence). The CDR3 region is CASRPAGGRADTQYF. CDR3 DNA: TGTGCCAGCAGGCCAGCGGGGGGGCGGGCAGATACGCAGTATTTT.

A few counts support this clone. V and J are TRBV5-1 and TRBJ2-3; 8 nucleotides align to TRBD2. Trimming took 1 base from V and 4 from J; bases not matched to a gene: 5. CDR1 is SGHRS and CDR2 is YFSETQ in the germline V gene. This CDR3 is 15 amino acids long. The CDR3 here is CASSLWGLDADTQYF. In nucleotides, the CDR3 is TGCGCCAGCAGCTTGTGGGGACTAGATGCAGATACGCAGTATTTT.

This chain uses TRBV2 with TRBJ2-1, with 8 bases lining up with TRBD2. V shed 6 bases, J shed 2 bases, and the junction held 9 bases outside the gene matches. This CDR3 is 16 amino acids long. The germline V gene encodes CDR1 SNHLY and CDR2 FYNNEI. This CDR3 is CASRERTSLTYNEQFF. The CDR3 DNA is TGTGCCAGCAGGGAACGGACTAGCCTCACCTACAATGAGCAGTTCTTC. Combining the CDR3 with reference TRBV2 and TRBJ2-1 gives the whole variable domain EPEVTQTPSHQVTQMGQEVILRCVPISNHLYFYWYRQILGQKVEFLVSFYNNEISEKSEIFDDQFSVERPDGSNFTLKIRSTKLEDSAMYFCASRERTSLTYNEQFFGPGTRLTVL.

The rearrangement links TRBV28 to TRBJ1-4; no firm D call. The V and J ends lost 8 bases and 8 bases respectively, with 6 bases between them. The CDR3 contains 10 residues. From germline, CDR1 is MDHEN and CDR2 SYDVKM. The CDR3 sequence: CASGLEKLFF. CDR3 DNA sequence: TGTGCCAGCGGACTAGAAAAACTGTTTTTT.

The chain is built from TRBV6-4 and TRBJ2-5; 8 bases fit TRBD1. Looked up from germline, CDR1 is MRHNA and CDR2 is SNTAGT. V was clipped by 4 bases and J by 1 base; unmatched bases: 5. The CDR3 covers 15 residues. CDR3 residues: CASSATGTGQETQYF. The CDR3 nucleotides read TGTGCCAGCAGTGCCACGGGGACAGGCCAAGAGACCCAGTACTTC.

The chain links TRBV11-2 to TRBJ2-3; 7 bases are shared with TRBD2. This CDR3 is 14 amino acids long. CDR1 and CDR2 (germline): SGHAT, FQNNGV. The V gene end was trimmed by 8 bases and the J gene end by 4 bases; junction bases not matched to a gene: 9. The CDR3 DNA follows: TGTGCCAGCGGGAGGGCCGGTGGCGCAGATACGCAGTATTTT. It translates to CASGRAGGADTQYF.

This chain joins TRBV9 and TRBJ2-2, with 7 bases identical to TRBD2. The CDR3 contains 16 residues. CDR1 is SGDLS and CDR2 is YYNGEE in the germline V gene. V trimming: 4 bases; J trimming: 6 bases; junction bases outside the gene matches: 12. This CDR3 is CASSPGLVGLAGELFF. The CDR3 coding sequence is TGTGCCAGCAGCCCCGGACTAGTAGGACTCGCCGGGGAGCTGTTTTTT.

The chain employs TRBV28 and TRBJ1-6; 9 bases map to TRBD1. Losses at the gene ends were 4 bases for V and 7 bases for J; bases not matched to a gene: 5. Germline V CDR1 and CDR2: MDHEN, SYDVKM. This CDR3 comprises 15 residues. As DNA, the CDR3 is TGTGCCAGCAGTTCCGGGACAGGGCCAAATTCACCCCTCCACTTT. It encodes CASSSGTGPNSPLHF.

The chain couples TRBV9 to TRBJ2-1, with TRBD2 matching 9 bases. CDR1 is SGDLS and CDR2 is YYNGEE in the germline V gene. Trimming took 1 base from V and 7 from J; bases not matched to a gene: 12. The CDR3 covers 17 residues. The CDR3 sequence: CASSVPSAGGLSNEQFF. CDR3 nucleotide sequence: TGTGCCAGCAGCGTACCATCCGCGGGAGGGCTTTCAAATGAGCAGTTCTTC.

The chain employs TRBV7-2 and TRBJ2-1; 8 bases match TRBD2. From germline, CDR1 is SGHTA and CDR2 FQGNSA. CDR3 length equals 15 residues. V dropped 7 bases and J dropped 2; count of bases not matched to a gene: 7. The CDR3 protein is CASTLSGTTYNEQFF. CDR3 in DNA: TGTGCCAGCACCCTTAGCGGGACCACCTACAATGAGCAGTTCTTC.